What follows are 32 T cell receptor beta chains derived from one specimen sequenced in a study of lymphopenia after photon versus proton radiotherapy. Measured with immunoSEQ multiplex PCR; TCRdb has only the in-frame clones, and not every one. The sample lists roughly 29,000 clones, over 80% occurring once. The specimen was peripheral blood, collected from a patient treated with proton-based radiotherapy. Receptors originate from a woman between 55 and 75 years old with cholangiocarcinoma. Some clones in this sample may be carry-over from other donors' samples.

The chain couples TRBV10-2 to TRBJ2-7, with D possibly being TRBD2 (5 bases). This CDR3 has 13 residues. V was pared by 0 bases and J by 6 bases, with 9 bases between. CDR1 is WSHSY, CDR2 SAAADI, per germline. The CDR3 here is CASSESPAGEQYF. The CDR3 DNA sequence: TGCGCCAGCAGTGAGTCCCCTGCGGGCGAGCAGTACTTC.

The rearrangement joins TRBV10-2 to TRBJ2-7, with 7 bases that match TRBD2. V was clipped by 6 bases and J by 2 bases; unmatched bases: 7. Germline loops: CDR1 WSHSY, CDR2 SAAADI. The CDR3 spans 14 residues. The CDR3 spells CASRRGEDAYEQYF. The CDR3 DNA is TGCGCCAGCAGACGGGGGGAGGACGCCTACGAGCAGTACTTC.

The rearrangement joins TRBV21-1 to TRBJ2-1; TRBD2 was called by the table and not checked on the DNA. TRBV21-1 is annotated as a pseudogene. The CDR3 spans 15 residues. CDR3 residues: CASSTLEFSYNEQFF. The CDR3 nucleotides are TGTGCCAGCAGCACCCTAGAGTTCTCCTACAATGAGCAGTTCTTC.

The chain employs TRBV2 and TRBJ1-6; D gene unclear. V was cut by 3 bases and J by 2 bases, with 11 bases left in between. This CDR3 comprises 16 residues. Germline-derived CDR1 and CDR2 are SNHLY and FYNNEI. The CDR3 loop is CASSDGTAPYNSPLHF. The CDR3 coding sequence is TGTGCCAGCAGTGACGGCACAGCTCCCTATAATTCACCCCTCCACTTT.

The count of this clone is one. The chain links TRBV7-8 to TRBJ2-4; 11 bases map to TRBD2. The CDR3 runs 16 residues. J gave up 10 bases and V 5 bases, and 13 bases lay outside the gene matches. Per germline, CDR1 SGHVS and CDR2 FQNEAQ. The CDR3 reads CASSTRTSGFGRIQYF. The DNA of the CDR3 is TGTGCCAGCAGCACCAGGACTAGCGGGTTCGGACGGATTCAGTACTTC.

The chain is built from TRBV18 and TRBJ2-7, with a possible D match to TRBD2 (5 bases). The V and J ends lost 2 bases and 2 bases respectively, with 13 bases between them. Germline-derived CDR1 and CDR2 are KGHSH and LQKENI. The CDR3 is made up of 15 amino acids. The CDR3 spells CASSPGLLGPYEQYF. In nucleotides, the CDR3 is TGTGCCAGCTCACCAGGACTCCTGGGTCCCTACGAGCAGTACTTC.

The gene calls are TRBV7-2 and TRBJ2-6, with D tentatively TRBD1 or TRBD2 (5 bases each). The CDR3 consists of 18 residues. V shed 2 bases and J shed 2 bases, with 16 bases lying between them. Germline assignment: CDR1 SGHTA and CDR2 FQGNSA. CDR3 region: CASSLYRGLVAGANVLTF. The CDR3, as DNA: TGTGCCAGCAGCTTATACCGGGGCCTCGTAGCTGGGGCCAACGTCCTGACTTTC.

The chain joins TRBV11-2 to TRBJ2-5; D not resolved. CDR1 and CDR2 (germline): SGHAT, FQNNGV. V was cut by 1 base and J by 5 bases, with 11 bases left in between. The CDR3 is 14 residues long. The CDR3 loop is CASSLGRGRETQYF. The CDR3 nucleotides are TGTGCCAGCAGCTTAGGCCGCGGTCGGGAGACCCAGTACTTC.

V usage is TRBV27 and J usage is TRBJ1-2, with unresolved D. The V gene lost 2 bases and the J gene lost 6 bases, with 16 bases spanning the gap. CDR1 and CDR2 from the germline V gene are MNHEY and SMNVEV (reference sequence). The CDR3 has 15 residues. The chain's CDR3 is CASSLKFVGNHGYTF. The CDR3 region has the DNA TGTGCCAGCAGTTTAAAGTTTGTGGGGAACCATGGCTACACCTTC.

This clone was counted only a few times. This rearrangement joins TRBV23-1 to TRBJ1-1; D gene unclear. TRBV23-1 is noted as an ORF with a role that remains uncertain. The CDR3 runs to 13 residues. V was pared by 1 base and J by 6 bases, with 9 bases between. The CDR3 loop is CASSQLGLSEAFF. The CDR3 nucleotides read TGCGCCAGCAGTCAATTGGGCCTTTCTGAAGCTTTCTTT.

This clone showed up just a few times. The gene calls are TRBV30 and TRBJ1-5; the D is unclear. Germline V CDR1 and CDR2: GTSNPN, SVGIG (reference sequence). The CDR3 is 12 residues long. Trimming took off 0 bases at V and 3 bases at J, with 3 bases between the two ends. CDR3 nucleotides: TGTGCCTGGAGTGTTAACAATCAGCCCCAGCATTTT. Protein product: CAWSVNNQPQHF.

The genes are TRBV5-4 and TRBJ1-1, with D possibly being TRBD1 (5 bases). The ends were cut back, 1 base at V and 0 bases at J, with 10 bases in the middle. This CDR3 region has 15 residues. From germline, CDR1 is SGHNT and CDR2 YYREEE (reference sequence). The CDR3 nucleotides are TGTGCCAGCAGCTTGAACAGGATGCTGAACACTGAAGCTTTCTTT. Translated: CASSLNRMLNTEAFF.

The chain joins TRBV5-4 to TRBJ1-2, with TRBD1 identical over 7 bases. This CDR3 has 15 amino acids. Germline loops: CDR1 SGHNT, CDR2 YYREEE (reference sequence). The junction had 12 bases not matched to a gene; V was cut back by 4 bases and J by 6 bases. CDR3 in amino acids: CASSTRTGGGHGYTF. CDR3 nucleotide sequence: TGTGCCAGCAGCACAAGGACAGGAGGGGGCCATGGCTACACCTTC.

In DNA, the CDR3 is TGTGCCAGCAGCCCCATATTGGGGGCGATCGGAGCTTTCTTT. As protein: CASSPILGAIGAFF. This chain uses TRBV9 with TRBJ1-1; a possible D gene is TRBD1 (6 bases). V was trimmed by 4 bases and J by 10 bases, leaving 20 bases between them. The CDR3 contains 14 residues. CDR1 is SGDLS and CDR2 is YYNGEE in the germline V gene.

The gene calls are TRBV6-5 and TRBJ1-5; maybe TRBD1 (5 bases). The CDR3 totals 15 residues. The germline V and J ends were trimmed by 6 bases and 0 bases, with 12 bases remaining between them. Germline V gives CDR1 MNHEY, CDR2 SVGAGI. The DNA of the CDR3 is TGTGCCAGCAGCTATGGACAATTTAGCAATCAGCCCCAGCATTTT. Amino acid sequence: CASSYGQFSNQPQHF.

The J gene is TRBJ1-1, the V gene TRBV4-3; 7 nucleotides match TRBD1. Germline assignment: CDR1 LGHNA and CDR2 YSLEER. The length of the CDR3 is 17 residues. J lost 5 bases, V lost 4 bases, and 16 bases had no gene match. CDR3 amino acids: CASSPGTAKNRITEAFF. Here the CDR3 DNA reads TGCGCCAGCAGCCCAGGGACAGCGAAAAATAGGATTACTGAAGCTTTCTTT.

The gene calls are TRBV7-2 and TRBJ2-1; 8 positions agree with TRBD2. After removal of 5 bases from V and 7 bases from J, the junction contained 16 bases not matched to a gene. The CDR3 sequence is 17 residues long. In germline, CDR1 is SGHTA, CDR2 FQGNSA. The DNA for the CDR3 is TGTGCCAGCAGCCCCCGTCCTAGCGGGTCCCTGGGGAATGAGCAGTTCTTC. Protein sequence: CASSPRPSGSLGNEQFF.

The chain uses TRBV25-1 and TRBJ1-4; TRBD1 aligns across 7 bases. The ends lost 4 bases at V and 1 base at J; junction bases unmatched: 3. This CDR3 spans 15 amino acids. Germline V gene sequence: CDR1 MGHDK, CDR2 SYGVNS. This chain's CDR3 is CASSGDRLTNEKLFF. The CDR3 DNA reads TGTGCCAGCAGTGGGGACAGATTAACTAATGAAAAACTGTTTTTT.

The chain carries TRBV6-9 and TRBJ2-6; the D is unclear. Germline V gene sequence: CDR1 MNHGY, CDR2 SVAAGI. V was clipped by 6 bases and J by 5 bases, with 14 bases between them. This CDR3 region has 15 residues. The CDR3, as DNA: TGTGCCAGCAGCTTACGACAAAGTCGGGCCAACGTCCTGACTTTC. Its protein is CASSLRQSRANVLTF.

This chain joins TRBV29-1 and TRBJ2-5; D perhaps matches TRBD2 (7 bases). Germline CDR1 SQVTM, CDR2 ANQGSEA. V was shortened by 4 bases and J by 6 bases, with 15 bases between the two germline ends. The CDR3 totals 13 residues. In nucleotides, the CDR3 is TGCAGCGTTGTTGAGGGGGGGCGGAAGACCCAGTACTTC. Translated, it gives CSVVEGGRKTQYF. Supplemented by reference TRBV29-1 and TRBJ2-5, the full variable domain reads SAVISQKPSRDICQRGTSLTIQCQVDSQVTMMFWYRQQPGQSLTLIATANQGSEATYESGFVIDKFPISRPNLTFSTLTVSNMSPEDSSIYLCSVVEGGRKTQYFGPGTRLLVL.

This sequence joins TRBV10-1 and TRBJ1-1; no clear D gene. Germline CDR1 WNHNN, CDR2 SYGVQD (reference sequence). The CDR3 runs to 13 residues. Deletions cut 8 bases from V and 1 base from J, with 11 bases between. CDR3 sequence reads: CASRNTENTEAFF. CDR3 bases: TGCGCCAGCCGAAACACAGAGAACACTGAAGCTTTCTTT.

This clone came up a few times. The DNA for the CDR3 is TGCGCCAGCAGCTTGGTGGGACAATTAGAAGAGACCCAGTACTTC. Translation: CASSLVGQLEETQYF. The rearrangement uses TRBV5-1 and TRBJ2-5; maybe TRBD1 (6 bases). From germline, CDR1 is SGHRS and CDR2 YFSETQ. The CDR3 spans 15 residues. V shed 0 bases and J shed 3 bases, with 12 bases lying between them. The whole variable domain, filled in from reference TRBV5-1 and TRBJ2-5, reads KAGVTQTPRYLIKTRGQQVTLSCSPISGHRSVSWYQQTPGQGLQFLFEYFSETQRNKGNFPGRFSGRQFSNSRSEMNVSTLELGDSALYLCASSLVGQLEETQYFGPGTRLLVL.

The CDR3 loop is CASSLIFSADSYEQYF. As DNA, the CDR3 is TGTGCCAGCAGCTTGATTTTTAGCGCCGACTCCTACGAGCAGTACTTC. The V and J genes are TRBV5-4 and TRBJ2-7; maybe TRBD2 (5 bases). The CDR3 spans 16 residues. The V and J ends lost 1 base and 0 bases respectively, with 14 bases between them. Germline V gives CDR1 SGHNT, CDR2 YYREEE (reference sequence).

The V gene is TRBV7-2, the J gene TRBJ1-1; D remains unclear. The germline CDR1 and CDR2 sequences are SGHTA and FQGNSA. The CDR3 loop spans 14 amino acids. The ends were cut back, 1 base at V and 4 bases at J, with 10 bases in the middle. The CDR3 sequence is CASSLGGLGTEAFF. The CDR3 DNA sequence: TGTGCCAGCAGCTTAGGAGGGTTGGGCACTGAAGCTTTCTTT.

The chain uses TRBV6-5 and TRBJ1-3; TRBD1 is a possible D gene (5 bases). The ends were cut back, 2 bases at V and 4 bases at J, with 15 bases in the middle. CDR1 is MNHEY and CDR2 is SVGAGI in the germline V gene. This CDR3 region has 16 residues. CDR3 in amino acids: CASSYGWGGTGNTIYF. The CDR3, as DNA: TGTGCCAGCAGTTACGGTTGGGGTGGGACCGGAAACACCATATATTTT.

The V call is TRBV7-2, the J call TRBJ1-5; D is ambiguous. Trimming pared 2 bases from V and 7 bases from J, leaving 9 bases between. Germline V gene lookup returns CDR1 SGHTA and CDR2 FQGNSA. This CDR3 region has 13 residues. CDR3 sequence: CASSLTWRQPQHF. As DNA, the CDR3 is TGTGCCAGCAGCTTAACCTGGAGACAGCCCCAGCATTTT.

V usage is TRBV7-2 and J usage is TRBJ1-3, with TRBD1 identical over 12 bases. The CDR3 totals 17 residues. CDR1 SGHTA and CDR2 FQGNSA come from the germline V gene. Trimming removed 5 bases from V and 3 bases from J; junction bases left unmatched: 8. The CDR3 nucleotides read TGTGCCAGCAGCCCGGGACAGGGGGCATTAATTGGAAACACCATATATTTT. Its translation is CASSPGQGALIGNTIYF.

The chain has TRBV5-4 and TRBJ2-5; D uncertain. The ends were cut back, 9 bases at V and 3 bases at J, with 15 bases in the middle. The CDR3 runs to 13 residues. Germline V CDR1 and CDR2: SGHNT, YYREEE (reference sequence). This CDR3 is CATMIRREETQYF. DNA for the CDR3: TGTGCCACCATGATACGTAGGGAAGAGACCCAGTACTTC.

J is TRBJ1-1 and V is TRBV15; TRBD1 agrees at 9 bases. CDR3 length equals 14 residues. The V gene end was trimmed by 4 bases and the J gene end by 7 bases; junction bases not matched to a gene: 7. Germline-derived CDR1 and CDR2 are LNHNV and YYDKDF (reference sequence). The CDR3 spells CATSKHRGLSEAFF. Here the CDR3 DNA reads TGTGCCACCAGCAAGCACAGGGGGCTGAGTGAAGCTTTCTTT.

The V gene is TRBV4-1, the J gene TRBJ2-2, with 7 bases matching TRBD1. CDR3 length equals 17 residues. The germline V gene encodes CDR1 MGHRA and CDR2 YSYEKL. Losses at the gene ends were 0 bases for V and 4 bases for J; bases not matched to a gene: 8. The CDR3 reads CASSQDRGLAATGELFF. As DNA, the CDR3 is TGCGCCAGCAGCCAAGATAGGGGGCTAGCCGCCACCGGGGAGCTGTTTTTT.

V gene TRBV7-2 combines with J gene TRBJ2-7; D ambiguous. This CDR3 has 15 residues. Germline CDR1 and CDR2: SGHTA and FQGNSA. V lost 5 bases, J lost 3 bases, and 17 bases lay in between. The CDR3 coding sequence is TGTGCCAGCAGCCCCGACTGGGGAAAAATCTACGAGCAGTACTTC. This encodes CASSPDWGKIYEQYF.

This chain links TRBV30 with TRBJ2-5, with 9 bases aligning to TRBD2. V dropped 7 bases and J dropped 3; count of bases not matched to a gene: 12. Looked up from germline, CDR1 is GTSNPN and CDR2 is SVGIG (reference sequence). The CDR3 extends over 15 amino acids. DNA of the CDR3: TGTGCCTACCGACTAGCGGAAAACAATGAAGAGACCCAGTACTTC. Translating it yields CAYRLAENNEETQYF.